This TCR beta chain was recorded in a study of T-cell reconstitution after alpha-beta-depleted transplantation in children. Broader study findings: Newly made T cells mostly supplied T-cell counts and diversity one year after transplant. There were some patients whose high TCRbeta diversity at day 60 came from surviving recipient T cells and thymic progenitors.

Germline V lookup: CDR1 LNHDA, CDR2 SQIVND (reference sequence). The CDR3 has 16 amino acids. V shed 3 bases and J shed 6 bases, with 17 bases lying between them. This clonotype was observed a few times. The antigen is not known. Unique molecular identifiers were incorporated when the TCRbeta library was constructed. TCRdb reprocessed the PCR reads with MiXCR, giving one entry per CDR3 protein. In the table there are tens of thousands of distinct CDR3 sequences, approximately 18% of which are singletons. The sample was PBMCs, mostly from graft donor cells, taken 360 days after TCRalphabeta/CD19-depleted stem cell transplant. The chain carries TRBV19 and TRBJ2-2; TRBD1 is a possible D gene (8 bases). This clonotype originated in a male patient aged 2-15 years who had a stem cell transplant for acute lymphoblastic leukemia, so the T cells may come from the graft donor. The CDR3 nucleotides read TGTGCCAGTAGTATCTGGACAGGGAGGGGGCCCGGGGAGCTGTTTTTT. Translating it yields CASSIWTGRGPGELFF.